A single sample gave rise to the 29 T cell receptor beta chains below, sequenced in a study of early T cells in non-severe SARS-CoV-2 infection. MiXCR, applied by TCRdb to the 5' RACE reads, yields one record per CDR3 protein. The data show approximately 56,000 distinct CDR3 sequences, more than 9.5% seen once. Sample: whole blood. These receptors all come from an adult who was a healthcare worker with PCR-confirmed SARS-CoV-2 infection or an uninfected control (not recorded which).

The V gene is TRBV15, the J gene TRBJ2-7, with D possibly being TRBD2 (5 bases). Germline-derived CDR1 and CDR2 are LNHNV and YYDKDF (reference sequence). CDR3 length: 14 residues. Between the trimmed V and J ends, which lost 1 base and 5 bases, there was a span of 12 bases. Written as DNA, the CDR3 is TGTGCCACCAGCAGAGGCCCGCCGGGGAACGAGCAGTACTTC. As protein: CATSRGPPGNEQYF.

This clonotype has only a few counts. The chain uses TRBV3-1 and TRBJ1-5; D not resolved. The germline V gene encodes CDR1 LGHDT and CDR2 YNNKEL (reference sequence). Between the trimmed V and J ends, which lost 4 bases and 0 bases, there was a span of 10 bases. The CDR3 totals 15 residues. CDR3 loop: CASSRTHDSNQPQHF. Here the CDR3 DNA reads TGTGCCAGCAGCCGGACCCATGATAGCAATCAGCCCCAGCATTTT.

To note about this clonotype: This may arise from a read error, as a much more abundant clone is one base away. V is TRBV4-3 and J is TRBJ1-4, with 7 nucleotides matching TRBD1. V was clipped by 8 bases and J by 8 bases; unmatched bases: 5. Germline assignment: CDR1 LGHNA and CDR2 YSLEER. The CDR3 consists of 12 residues. Here the CDR3 DNA reads TGCGCCAGCGGAGGGGGCACAGAAAAACTGTTTTTT. This encodes CASGGGTEKLFF.

This clonotype was found a few times. J is TRBJ2-1 and V is TRBV14; the match to TRBD1 covers 7 bases. V lost 6 bases to trimming and J lost 2 bases; unmatched junction nucleotides: 4. The CDR3 covers 14 residues. CDR1 is SGHDN, CDR2 FVKESK, per germline. In DNA form, the CDR3 reads TGTGCCAGCAGTGAGACAGGGACCTACAATGAGCAGTTCTTC. Translation: CASSETGTYNEQFF.

This clonotype was picked up many times. This rearrangement joins TRBV7-9 to TRBJ1-1; D uncertain. The CDR3 covers 12 residues. The V end lost 5 bases, the J end lost 6 bases, and 10 bases lay between the germline ends. From germline, CDR1 is SEHNR and CDR2 FQNEAQ (reference sequence). Here the CDR3 reads CASSPRPPEAFF. The DNA of the CDR3 is TGTGCCAGCAGCCCTCGCCCCCCTGAAGCTTTCTTT.

This clonotype was seen ten or more times. The chain joins TRBV7-2 to TRBJ2-2; the D gene is possibly TRBD2 (6 bases). CDR3 length: 20 amino acids. With 1 base removed from V and 4 bases from J, the gap between germline ends came to 25 bases. Per germline, CDR1 SGHTA and CDR2 FQGNSA. CDR3 residues: CASSLVSGNWDWTRTGELFF. In DNA form, the CDR3 reads TGTGCCAGCAGCTTAGTTTCTGGTAACTGGGACTGGACCCGCACCGGGGAGCTGTTTTTT.

The chain couples TRBV29-1 to TRBJ2-2; the D is unclear. Germline loops: CDR1 SQVTM, CDR2 ANQGSEA. V dropped 3 bases and J dropped 1 base, with 9 bases sitting between them. CDR3 length equals 14 residues. The chain's CDR3 is CSVEKQRNTGELFF. The DNA of the CDR3 is TGCAGCGTTGAGAAACAGAGGAACACCGGGGAGCTGTTTTTT.

This clonotype was seen at least ten times. V gene TRBV7-2 combines with J gene TRBJ2-7; TRBD2 aligns across 8 bases. The CDR3 runs to 14 residues. V lost 5 bases and J lost 0; bases outside the gene matches: 3. Germline assignment: CDR1 SGHTA and CDR2 FQGNSA. CDR3 nucleotides: TGTGCCAGCAGCCCCGGGACTAGCTCCTACGAGCAGTACTTC. Translating it yields CASSPGTSSYEQYF.

This clonotype has a count of ten or more. The chain links TRBV10-3 to TRBJ2-3, with D maybe TRBD2 (5 bases). Germline assignment: CDR1 ENHRY and CDR2 SYGVKD. V was pared by 8 bases and J by 2 bases, with 14 bases between. The CDR3 loop spans 14 amino acids. The CDR3: CAIQWSRDTDTQYF. Written as DNA, the CDR3 is TGTGCCATCCAATGGTCTCGGGACACAGATACGCAGTATTTT.

Of note for this clonotype: Given a much more abundant clone one base away, this may be a read error. The final CDR3 position lacks the conserved phenylalanine or tryptophan, pointing to a likely read error. CDR3 sequence reads: CASSLGLAANEQFS. Here the CDR3 DNA reads TGTGCCAGCAGCTTGGGACTAGCGGCCAATGAGCAGTTCTCC. The J gene is TRBJ2-1, the V gene TRBV7-9, with 11 bases lining up with TRBD2. Germline loops: CDR1 SEHNR, CDR2 FQNEAQ (reference sequence). The CDR3 is 14 amino acids. With V trimmed by 3 bases and J by 6 bases, 1 base remained unmatched.

At least ten counts were recorded for this clonotype. V gene TRBV6-2 or TRBV6-3 combines with J gene TRBJ2-2; 9 bases agree with TRBD2. The CDR3 has 14 amino acids. CDR1 and CDR2 (germline): MNHEY, SVGEGT. Trimming removed 6 bases from V and 5 bases from J; junction bases left unmatched: 4. CDR3 region: CASRVAGETGELFF. CDR3 in DNA: TGTGCCAGCAGGGTAGCGGGGGAGACCGGGGAGCTGTTTTTT.

This clonotype turned up a few times. This chain links TRBV29-1 with TRBJ1-1; 7 bases align to TRBD1. This CDR3 contains 15 residues. The trim removed 7 bases at V and 2 bases at J, leaving 13 bases unmatched. CDR1 SQVTM and CDR2 ANQGSEA come from the germline V gene. CDR3 region: CSAHRMGQLNTEAFF. The DNA of the CDR3 is TGCAGCGCCCATAGGATGGGACAGCTCAACACTGAAGCTTTCTTT. The full variable domain, rest sourced from reference TRBV29-1 and TRBJ1-1, is SAVISQKPSRDICQRGTSLTIQCQVDSQVTMMFWYRQQPGQSLTLIATANQGSEATYESGFVIDKFPISRPNLTFSTLTVSNMSPEDSSIYLCSAHRMGQLNTEAFFGQGTRLTVV.

The J gene is TRBJ2-7, the V gene TRBV7-2; no firm D call. The V and J ends lost 4 bases and 4 bases respectively, with 23 bases between them. This CDR3 is built from 17 residues. CDR1 is SGHTA and CDR2 is FQGNSA in the germline V gene. The CDR3 here is CASSSRGTPRLVYEQYF. DNA of the CDR3: TGTGCCAGCAGCTCTAGAGGTACTCCCCGATTAGTTTACGAGCAGTACTTC.

The J gene is TRBJ2-3, the V gene TRBV20-1, with 10 bases matching TRBD2. The CDR3 is made up of 19 amino acids. The J segment lost 4 bases and the V segment lost 5 bases, leaving 21 bases of the junction unmatched. Germline V lookup: CDR1 DFQATT, CDR2 SNEGSKA (reference sequence). The CDR3 DNA is TGCAGTGCTCCCCTCGAGCTAGCGGGAGTGGGGCCTTTCGCAGATACGCAGTATTTT. Residues: CSAPLELAGVGPFADTQYF.

This clonotype appeared a few times. This chain connects TRBV7-9 to TRBJ2-1; no definite D call. This CDR3 comprises 14 residues. The germline CDR1 and CDR2 sequences are SEHNR and FQNEAQ (reference sequence). Trimming removed 5 bases at V and 9 bases at J, with 17 bases between. The CDR3 loop is CASSPTPKESEQFF. The DNA of the CDR3 is TGTGCCAGCAGCCCAACCCCTAAGGAGTCTGAGCAGTTCTTC.

In the case of this clonotype: Because the CDR3's place on the DNA is in doubt, the DNA is left out and the CDR3 is given as listed by TCRdb. The chain couples TRBV7-5 to TRBJ1-2. TRBV7-5 corresponds to a pseudogene. The CDR3 region is 17 residues in length, termini included. This chain's CDR3 is CISVPEADGRADYGYTF.

In DNA, the CDR3 is TGTGCCAGCGGGAGCATTGGGCCTGGGGCCAACGTCCTGACTTTC. Translation: CASGSIGPGANVLTF. The rearrangement links TRBV28 to TRBJ2-6; D possibly corresponds to TRBD2 (5 bases). The germline gives CDR1 MDHEN, CDR2 SYDVKM. The CDR3 is made up of 15 amino acids. Trimming shortened V by 8 bases and J by 2 bases, and 13 bases separated the two germline ends.

In this sample, this clonotype turned up many times. This chain connects TRBV19 to TRBJ1-4; perhaps TRBD1 as D (5 bases). The CDR3 length is 14 residues. CDR1 and CDR2 (germline): LNHDA, SQIVND (reference sequence). V was trimmed by 9 bases and J by 7 bases, leaving 18 bases between them. In DNA form, the CDR3 reads TGTGCCAGCCGGAGAGGGGATATAACTGAAAAACTGTTTTTT. It translates to CASRRGDITEKLFF.

This clonotype has just a few counts. This sequence joins TRBV12-3 or TRBV12-4 and TRBJ1-2; no definite D call. CDR3 length: 14 amino acids. Trimming pared 3 bases from V and 4 bases from J, leaving 12 bases between. CDR3 sequence: CASSFLLVGYGYTF. CDR3 bases: TGTGCCAGCAGTTTTCTTCTGGTTGGCTATGGCTACACCTTC.

At least ten counts were recorded for this clonotype. The rearrangement uses TRBV23-1 and TRBJ1-4; D unresolved. TRBV23-1 is given ORF status, its function remaining uncertain. The CDR3 runs to 15 residues. V lost 6 bases and J 0 bases, leaving 11 bases between the germline ends. The CDR3 sequence: CASRRREATNEKLFF. The DNA of the CDR3 is TGCGCCAGCAGAAGGAGAGAGGCAACTAATGAAAAACTGTTTTTT.

The sample holds a few counts of this clonotype. V usage is TRBV20-1 and J usage is TRBJ2-3; the D is unclear. Deletions cut 3 bases from V and 7 bases from J, with 11 bases between. The germline V gene has CDR1 DFQATT and CDR2 SNEGSKA (reference sequence). The CDR3 has 12 residues. CDR3: CSASIGSYTQYF. CDR3 coding DNA: TGCAGTGCTAGTATTGGTTCCTATACGCAGTATTTT.

This clonotype was seen repeatedly, ten times or more. The CDR3 DNA reads TGTGCCAGCAGTGTCGGGGGCTCTGGGGCCAACGTCCTGACTTTC. Its protein product is CASSVGGSGANVLTF. The V call is TRBV6-1, the J call TRBJ2-6; TRBD2 might be the D (6 bases). V lost 4 bases to trimming and J lost 0 bases, with 7 bases between them. The CDR3 covers 15 residues. The germline V gene has CDR1 MNHNS and CDR2 SASEGT.

This clonotype was found a few times. The rearrangement links TRBV5-4 to TRBJ2-1; 7 nucleotides align to TRBD1. V lost 2 bases to trimming and J lost 2 bases; unmatched junction nucleotides: 4. Germline lookup yields CDR1 SGHNT and CDR2 YYREEE (reference sequence). The CDR3 covers 15 residues. For the CDR3, the DNA is TGTGCCAGCAGCTTTGGACAGGCCGCCTACAATGAGCAGTTCTTC. It codes for CASSFGQAAYNEQFF.

This clonotype was seen more than once but under ten times. The chain has TRBV7-2 and TRBJ2-3, with D possibly TRBD1 on 6 matching bases. CDR1 and CDR2 from the germline V gene are SGHTA and FQGNSA. Trimming cost V 6 bases and J 6 bases, with 13 bases left between them. The CDR3 spans 13 residues. DNA of the CDR3: TGTGCCAGCAGGTTCCCGGGACACGATACGCAGTATTTT. The encoded protein is CASRFPGHDTQYF. Using reference TRBV7-2 and TRBJ2-3 for the parts outside the CDR3, the full variable domain is GAGVSQSPSNKVTEKGKDVELRCDPISGHTALYWYRQSLGQGLEFLIYFQGNSAPDKSGLPSDRFSAERTGGSVSTLTIQRTQQEDSAVYLCASRFPGHDTQYFGPGTRLTVL.

This chain joins TRBV29-1 and TRBJ1-1, with 9 bases lining up with TRBD1. After removal of 7 bases from V and 2 bases from J, the junction contained 5 bases not matched to a gene. The germline V gene encodes CDR1 SQVTM and CDR2 ANQGSEA. The CDR3 loop spans 13 amino acids. CDR3 nucleotide sequence: TGCAGCGCGGACAGGGGTGGAAACACTGAAGCTTTCTTT. Translating gives CSADRGGNTEAFF.

There are many counts of this clonotype. The genes are TRBV20-1 and TRBJ1-2, with D unclear. This CDR3 spans 13 amino acids. The V end was cut by 1 base, the J end by 6 bases, with 12 bases between. Germline V gene lookup returns CDR1 DFQATT and CDR2 SNEGSKA (reference sequence). Here the CDR3 reads CSARVGRLNGYTF. The CDR3, as DNA: TGCAGTGCTAGAGTCGGAAGACTGAATGGCTACACCTTC.

The chain is built from TRBV5-4 and TRBJ1-1, with D perhaps TRBD1 (6 bases). CDR1 is SGHNT and CDR2 is YYREEE in the germline V gene (reference sequence). V lost 4 bases and J lost 5, with 15 bases in between. This CDR3 comprises 14 residues. The CDR3: CASSITGKGTEAFF. In DNA, the CDR3 is TGTGCCAGCAGCATAACAGGGAAGGGTACTGAAGCTTTCTTT.

V usage is TRBV3-1 and J usage is TRBJ1-1; possible D gene TRBD1, 5 bases. There are 14 residues in the CDR3. Per germline, CDR1 LGHDT and CDR2 YNNKEL (reference sequence). The V and J ends lost 4 bases and 3 bases respectively, with 12 bases between them. The CDR3 loop is CASSPLGEDTEAFF. The CDR3 DNA follows: TGTGCCAGCAGCCCTCTGGGGGAGGACACTGAAGCTTTCTTT.

This clonotype was detected many times. V and J are TRBV15 and TRBJ1-1; D is uncertain. This CDR3 is built from 11 residues. V was shortened by 3 bases and J by 3 bases, with 2 bases between the two germline ends. The germline V gene encodes CDR1 LNHNV and CDR2 YYDKDF (reference sequence). The chain's CDR3 is CATSRDTEAFF. The CDR3 DNA reads as TGTGCCACCAGCAGGGACACTGAAGCTTTCTTT. The variable domain in full, completed from reference TRBV15 and TRBJ1-1, reads DAMVIQNPRYQVTQFGKPVTLSCSQTLNHNVMYWYQQKSSQAPKLLFHYYDKDFNNEADTPDNFQSRRPNTSFCFLDIRSPGLGDTAMYLCATSRDTEAFFGQGTRLTVV.